The text below deals with one T cell receptor (beta chain). This clone is labeled large (0.1 to 1%). Its binding antigen is unknown. It has no much larger one-base neighbor in the sample; base qualities were not kept. The trial excluded patients who had a history of autoimmune disease or who were on systemic immunosuppression. Peripheral blood for TCR sequencing was collected from all dose cohorts at baseline, on cycle 4 day 1, and on cycle 7 day 1. Samples were obtained from an open-label, multicenter, first-in-human phase I dose-escalation trial of ivuxolimab. The trial enrolled adults with locally advanced or metastatic head and neck squamous cell, hepatocellular, melanoma or renal cell carcinoma. Before TCR sequencing, CD4+ T cells and CD8+ T cells from peripheral blood were sorted into separate populations. This sample is drawn from a study of OX40 agonist ivuxolimab in advanced cancers. With respect to the entire study: Ivuxolimab, which targeted the costimulatory receptor OX40 (CD134), was an agonistic, fully human IgG2 monoclonal antibody. Partial responses occurred in three dose-escalation patients: two with cutaneous melanoma and one with hepatocellular carcinoma. Intravenous ivuxolimab was administered to patients every 2 weeks at six dose levels: 0.01, 0.1, 0.3, 1.5, 3 and 10 mg/kg. Patients were allowed to have had prior anti-PD-1, anti-PD-L1 or anti-CTLA-4 therapy, and 40% of the dose-escalation patients had previously received checkpoint inhibitors. The paper describes the monotherapy dose-escalation part (N = 52 patients) of the phase I trial of ivuxolimab. In the dose-escalation cohort, around four fifths of patients were male, and the mean age was roughly 56 years with a range of about 20 to 80. Of the approximately 54 patients in dose escalation, about 19 had hepatocellular carcinoma, about 15 had melanoma, 9 had renal cell carcinoma and 9 had head and neck cancer. The point of sequencing TCRbeta in the periphery was to test whether ivuxolimab changed TCR sequence diversity and drove clonal T-cell expansion.

To sequence the TCRbeta CDR3 region, genomic DNA was isolated from the sorted cells. The immunoSEQ Assay was used for sequencing of TCRbeta CDR3 regions. This is the immuneACCESS table as TCRdb keeps it, with only in-frame sequences that have V and J called. A part of the clones is gone; compared with another copy, unresolved V genes explain less than half, and the rest is unexplained. This sample lists 25,000 to 30,000 clones; 82% were detected once. The top ten clones comprise roughly a fifth of the sample. Overall study results and their limits: After ivuxolimab, CD8+ T cells had more expanded clones than CD4+ T cells on average. The antigen specificity of the peripheral T cells that underwent clonal expansion was not determined. Low levels of normalized T-cell clonal expansion were also seen in some patients who did not respond. At doses of 0.1 to 3.0 mg/kg, clonal expansion of both CD4+ and CD8+ T cells in blood was seen between baseline and week 6. Partial responders in the 0.1-3.0 mg/kg groups had among the lowest normalized peripheral clonal expansion, especially among CD8+ T cells.

From the cysteine through the phenylalanine, the CDR3 covers 11 amino acids. Only the CDR3 DNA stays, 33 bases, in frame from base 1. The junction carries 3 bases between V and J, which are trimmed by 1 base and 6 bases respectively. In the germline V gene, CDR1 corresponds to SGHVS and CDR2 to FQNEAQ. Sequences were derived from CD4+ or CD8+ T cells sorted from blood, sampled in a trial of the OX40 agonist ivuxolimab. This receptor was taken from an adult with an advanced solid tumor such as melanoma, head and neck, liver or kidney cancer. The chain links TRBV7-8 with TRBJ1-1, with no confident D gene call. The nucleotides are TGTGCCAGCAGCTTAGAGCCTGAAGCTTTCTTT. Translated, this is CASSLEPEAFF.